The 9 T cell receptor beta chains in this list originate from one sample, sequenced in a study of cytomegalovirus exposure and HLA in healthy donors. With 60 Vbeta and 13 Jbeta primers, the PCR was carried out. Using immunoSEQ multiplex PCR, the repertoire was profiled, and TCRdb retains in-frame clones only, with some absent. The sample lists some 120,000 clones, approximately 85% seen once, with over 6.5% in the top ten. Sequencing input: PBMCs. The receptors were gathered from a woman aged 25 to 39 in good health and CMV-seropositive.

This chain joins TRBV6-5 and TRBJ2-5, with a weak D call TRBD2 (5 bases). V lost 0 bases and J 2 bases, leaving 7 bases between the germline ends. Germline V lookup: CDR1 MNHEY, CDR2 SVGAGI. The CDR3 is made up of 14 amino acids. The CDR3 spells CASSYSTGQETQYF. CDR3 DNA sequence: TGTGCCAGCAGTTACTCGACGGGGCAAGAGACCCAGTACTTC.

The chain employs TRBV5-1 and TRBJ2-7, with a tentative D call TRBD1 (5 bases). The V and J ends lost 0 bases and 3 bases respectively, with 7 bases between them. There are 13 residues in the CDR3. Per the germline V gene, CDR1 is SGHRS and CDR2 is YFSETQ. The CDR3, as DNA: TGCGCCAGCAGCTTGGGACAGAACTACGAGCAGTACTTC. This translates into CASSLGQNYEQYF.

The chain recombines TRBV6-1 with TRBJ1-2, with 8 positions matching TRBD1. The germline V gene encodes CDR1 MNHNS and CDR2 SASEGT. V shed 2 bases and J 4 bases; nucleotides not matched to a gene: 6. The CDR3 covers 15 residues. The CDR3 sequence: CASSEPGQATYGYTF. Here the CDR3 DNA reads TGTGCCAGCAGTGAACCGGGACAGGCGACCTATGGCTACACCTTC.

J is TRBJ2-1 and V is TRBV5-6; 8 bases map to TRBD2. The germline CDR1 and CDR2 sequences are SGHDT and YYEEEE. The CDR3 spans 15 residues. The junction had 8 bases not matched to a gene; V was cut back by 3 bases and J by 6 bases. CDR3 amino acids: CASSSRGLAGNEQFF. CDR3 sequence (DNA): TGTGCCAGCAGCTCCCGGGGGCTAGCGGGCAATGAGCAGTTCTTC.

In this sample, this clone turned up once. At the DNA level, this CDR3 is encoded by other sequences in the same sample as well. This CDR3 is CASSPGTGGNEQFF. The CDR3 coding sequence is TGCGCCAGCAGCCCCGGGACAGGGGGCAATGAGCAGTTCTTC. This chain uses TRBV5-1 with TRBJ2-1; TRBD1 matches at 11 bases. The V gene's germline CDR1 is SGHRS and CDR2 YFSETQ. V dropped 4 bases and J dropped 6; count of bases not matched to a gene: 3. The CDR3 extends over 14 amino acids.

This sequence joins TRBV6-1 and TRBJ2-7, with TRBD1 matching over 10 bases. CDR3 length equals 15 residues. CDR1 MNHNS and CDR2 SASEGT come from the germline V gene. The ends lost 3 bases at V and 5 bases at J; junction bases unmatched: 7. The CDR3 nucleotides read TGTGCCAGCAGTGAGCAGGACAGGGGGATCCACGAGCAGTACTTC. Its protein is CASSEQDRGIHEQYF.

The CDR3 bases are TGTGCCAGCAGCGCAGGGGTTGAGACTGAAGCTTTCTTT. Protein product: CASSAGVETEAFF. This chain joins TRBV7-3 and TRBJ1-1; the D gene is possibly TRBD1 (6 bases). The CDR3 runs 13 residues. V was clipped by 5 bases and J by 5 bases, with 12 bases between them. Germline V gene data show CDR1 as SGHTA and CDR2 as FQGTGA.

The gene calls are TRBV6-6 and TRBJ2-1; D remains unclear. Germline V lookup: CDR1 MNHNY, CDR2 SVGAGI (reference sequence). This CDR3 spans 13 amino acids. Trimming shortened V by 8 bases and J by 4 bases, and 12 bases separated the two germline ends. The CDR3 region is CASGVNEYNEQFF. The CDR3 DNA reads as TGTGCCAGCGGAGTTAACGAGTACAATGAGCAGTTCTTC.

The chain uses TRBV5-1 and TRBJ1-3; TRBD1 might be the D (6 bases). The CDR3 sequence is 15 residues long. V was shortened by 3 bases and J by 0 bases, with 10 bases between the two germline ends. Germline V lookup: CDR1 SGHRS, CDR2 YFSETQ. CDR3: CASSSTGFSGNTIYF. In DNA, the CDR3 is TGCGCCAGCAGCTCAACAGGGTTCTCTGGAAACACCATATATTTT.